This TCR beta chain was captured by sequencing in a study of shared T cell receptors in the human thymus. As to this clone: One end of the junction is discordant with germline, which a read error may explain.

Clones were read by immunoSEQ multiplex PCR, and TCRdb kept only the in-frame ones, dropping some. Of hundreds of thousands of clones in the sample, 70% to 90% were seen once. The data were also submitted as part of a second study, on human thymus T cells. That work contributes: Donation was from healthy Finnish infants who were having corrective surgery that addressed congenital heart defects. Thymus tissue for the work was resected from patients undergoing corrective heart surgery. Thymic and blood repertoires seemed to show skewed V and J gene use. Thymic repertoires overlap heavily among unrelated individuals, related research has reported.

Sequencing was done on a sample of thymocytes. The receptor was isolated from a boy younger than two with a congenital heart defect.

The CDR3 sequence is CASSQVTGLGGGTSTDTQYF. Written as DNA, the CDR3 is TGCGCCAGCAGCCAAGTCACGGGACTTGGGGGAGGGACTAGCACAGACACGCAGTATTTT. The gene calls are TRBV4-3 and TRBJ2-3, with 9 bases matching TRBD2. The CDR3 has 20 amino acids. From germline, CDR1 is LGHNA and CDR2 YSLEER.